This T cell receptor beta chain was observed in a study of blood T cell repertoires in COVID-19. At the level of the study: Samples representing acute and convalescent COVID-19 were sourced from the United States, Italy and Spain.

Recruitment covered roughly 22 US areas and drew participants whose ages spanned about 18 to 95 years. Participant reports of clinical history set cohort assignment. Study processing details: The assay estimated nucleated cells by amplifying reference gene primers. Measured with immunoSEQ multiplex PCR; TCRdb has only the in-frame clones, and not every one. Clone size and the V and J calls come from that table; the DNA yielded D and trimming. This table has about 230,000 clones, more than 70% appearing once. The receptor's source is a woman aged 40-49 years with acute COVID-19. The source material was PBMCs or T cells enriched from blood (not recorded which).

The CDR3 region is CASSFLAQETQYF. CDR3 in DNA: TGTGCCAGCAGTTTCTTAGCCCAAGAGACCCAGTACTTC. The V call is TRBV27, the J call TRBJ2-5; D gene uncertain. The V end was cut by 3 bases, the J end by 1 base, with 6 bases between. This CDR3 has 13 amino acids. The germline V gene encodes CDR1 MNHEY and CDR2 SMNVEV (reference sequence).